This T cell receptor beta chain was identified in a study of blood T cell repertoires in COVID-19. V lost 2 bases, J lost 4 bases, and 9 bases stayed unmatched. CDR3 size: 16 residues. Germline V gene sequence: CDR1 SGDLS, CDR2 YYNGEE. Original data processing: Amplifying reference gene primers gave estimates of nucleated cell counts. Measured with immunoSEQ multiplex PCR; TCRdb has only the in-frame clones, and not every one. The V and J calls and clone size were taken over from that table, and D and trimming were inferred from the DNA. The sample carries some 150,000 clones, around 83% recorded once.

The receptor's source is a human donor with acute or convalescent COVID-19. The donor label of this sample is uncertain. The sequenced sample was peripheral blood. The chain carries TRBV9 and TRBJ2-3; 8 nucleotides align to TRBD2. CDR3 protein: CASSVSPAGAADTQYF. The CDR3 DNA is TGTGCCAGCAGCGTCAGCCCAGCGGGGGCCGCAGATACGCAGTATTTT.